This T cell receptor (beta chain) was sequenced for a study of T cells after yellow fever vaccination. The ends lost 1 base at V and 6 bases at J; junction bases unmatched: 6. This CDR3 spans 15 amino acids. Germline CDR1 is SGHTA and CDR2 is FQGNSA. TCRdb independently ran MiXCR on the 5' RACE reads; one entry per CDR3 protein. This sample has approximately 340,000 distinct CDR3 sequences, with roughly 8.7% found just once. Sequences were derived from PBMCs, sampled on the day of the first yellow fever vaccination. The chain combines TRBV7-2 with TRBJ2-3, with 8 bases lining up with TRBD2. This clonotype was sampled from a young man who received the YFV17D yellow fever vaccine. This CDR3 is CASSLERGGPDTQYF. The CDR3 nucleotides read TGTGCCAGCAGCTTAGAACGGGGGGGCCCGGATACGCAGTATTTT.